The next 19 T cell receptor beta chains were all read from a single sample in a study of blood T cell repertoires in COVID-19. Sequencing used immunoSEQ multiplex PCR; TCRdb keeps in-frame clones, though not all of them. Of roughly 120,000 clones in the sample, 86% were seen once. Sequences were obtained from peripheral blood. The receptors derive from a human donor in a cohort sampled during active COVID-19.

V gene TRBV18 combines with J gene TRBJ1-5; unclear D gene. This CDR3 is 13 amino acids long. Germline-derived CDR1 and CDR2 are KGHSH and LQKENI. V lost 6 bases and J lost 0, with 6 bases in between. CDR3 DNA sequence: TGTGCCAGCTCTATAGATAGCAATCAGCCCCAGCATTTT. It codes for CASSIDSNQPQHF.

The V and J genes are TRBV6-5 and TRBJ2-3; possibly TRBD1 for D (6 bases). V lost 8 bases to trimming and J lost 1 base, with 13 bases between them. The CDR3 is 14 amino acids. Germline CDR1 and CDR2: MNHEY and SVGAGI. CDR3 sequence (DNA): TGTGCCAGCGTTCACCCAGGGGGCACAGATACGCAGTATTTT. Translated, it gives CASVHPGGTDTQYF.

The chain combines TRBV29-1 with TRBJ2-1, with D possibly being TRBD1 (5 bases). CDR1 SQVTM and CDR2 ANQGSEA come from the germline V gene. V lost 4 bases and J lost 5, with 6 bases in between. This CDR3 has 11 residues. The CDR3 DNA reads TGCAGCGTTGTAGGGGACAATGAGCAGTTCTTC. It encodes CSVVGDNEQFF.

J is TRBJ2-3 and V is TRBV6-4, with 8 nucleotides matching TRBD2. The trim removed 6 bases at V and 5 bases at J, leaving 4 bases unmatched. The CDR3 runs 13 residues. Germline CDR1 reads MRHNA; CDR2 reads SNTAGT. The CDR3, as DNA: TGTGCCAGCAGCCGACGGGGGGGAGATACGCAGTATTTT. Its protein is CASSRRGGDTQYF.

The chain carries TRBV5-1 and TRBJ2-1, with TRBD1 matching 10 bases. Germline CDR1 and CDR2: SGHRS and YFSETQ. CDR3 length equals 16 residues. After removal of 5 bases from V and 6 bases from J, the junction contained 11 bases not matched to a gene. In nucleotides, the CDR3 is TGCGCCAGCAGATACCCCGGGACAGGGGTGAGCAATGAGCAGTTCTTC. This codes for CASRYPGTGVSNEQFF. Using reference TRBV5-1 and TRBJ2-1 for the parts outside the CDR3, the full variable domain is KAGVTQTPRYLIKTRGQQVTLSCSPISGHRSVSWYQQTPGQGLQFLFEYFSETQRNKGNFPGRFSGRQFSNSRSEMNVSTLELGDSALYLCASRYPGTGVSNEQFFGPGTRLTVL.

V gene TRBV28 combines with J gene TRBJ2-7, with 7 bases aligning to TRBD1. Germline trimming cut 3 bases from V and 2 bases from J; bases unmatched to any gene: 4. This CDR3 region has 14 residues. Germline V gene lookup returns CDR1 MDHEN and CDR2 SYDVKM. The CDR3 DNA reads TGTGCCAGCAGTTTGGGACAGTGGACCTACGAGCAGTACTTC. It yields the protein CASSLGQWTYEQYF.

The CDR3 is CASSVLAGSADTQYF. The CDR3 DNA reads TGTGCCAGCAGCGTGCTAGCGGGAAGTGCAGATACGCAGTATTTT. The chain is built from TRBV9 and TRBJ2-3; 9 bases are shared with TRBD2. Germline loops: CDR1 SGDLS, CDR2 YYNGEE. Unmatched junction bases numbered 5, after V lost 2 bases and J lost 4 bases. This CDR3 contains 15 residues.

The chain is built from TRBV5-1 and TRBJ2-7; D possibly corresponds to TRBD1 (6 bases). Germline V lookup: CDR1 SGHRS, CDR2 YFSETQ. Deletions cut 3 bases from V and 0 bases from J, with 13 bases between. The CDR3 sequence is 15 residues long. For the CDR3, the DNA is TGCGCCAGCAGCTCGGGGCAGGGGCCCTCCTACGAGCAGTACTTC. This sequence encodes CASSSGQGPSYEQYF.

The chain is built from TRBV3-1 (or the pseudogene TRBV3-2) and TRBJ2-7, with 8 bases matching TRBD2. The V gene end was trimmed by 3 bases and the J gene end by 2 bases; junction bases not matched to a gene: 3. The CDR3 runs 14 residues. Germline V gene lookup returns CDR1 LGHDT and CDR2 YNNKEL (reference sequence). CDR3 protein: CASSHGSGTYEQYF. The CDR3 region has the DNA TGTGCCAGCAGCCATGGTAGCGGGACCTACGAGCAGTACTTC.

J is TRBJ2-7 and V is TRBV2, with D maybe TRBD1 (6 bases). CDR3 size: 11 residues. Germline CDR1 SNHLY, CDR2 FYNNEI. The germline V and J ends were trimmed by 10 bases and 3 bases, with 10 bases remaining between them. The CDR3 region has the DNA TGTGCCACAACGGACAGCTACGAGCAGTACTTC. This gives the protein CATTDSYEQYF.

The V and J genes are TRBV2 and TRBJ2-5; D remains ambiguous. Germline assignment: CDR1 SNHLY and CDR2 FYNNEI. The CDR3 runs 14 residues. Trimming removed 0 bases at V and 4 bases at J, with 9 bases between. Here the CDR3 reads CASSEALLGETQYF. The DNA for the CDR3 is TGTGCCAGCAGTGAAGCTCTCCTAGGAGAGACCCAGTACTTC.

The chain is built from TRBV19 and TRBJ2-1, with D possibly matching TRBD1 (6 bases). V was pared by 5 bases and J by 2 bases, with 16 bases between. The CDR3 is 16 residues long. Germline CDR1 LNHDA, CDR2 SQIVND (reference sequence). The chain's CDR3 is CASSPTGSGTYNEQFF. CDR3 coding DNA: TGTGCCAGTAGTCCTACAGGGTCGGGCACCTACAATGAGCAGTTCTTC.

This chain joins TRBV4-3 and TRBJ1-1, with D possibly TRBD1 on 6 matching bases. V was trimmed by 0 bases and J by 4 bases, leaving 15 bases between them. CDR1 and CDR2 (germline): LGHNA, YSLEER. The CDR3 length is 16 residues. CDR3 sequence: CASSQDLPGASTEAFF. CDR3 bases: TGCGCCAGCAGCCAAGATCTTCCAGGGGCGAGCACTGAAGCTTTCTTT.

The chain combines TRBV5-5 with TRBJ1-2; TRBD1 matches 9 bases. J gave up 7 bases and V 4 bases, and 11 bases lay outside the gene matches. There are 15 residues in the CDR3. The germline gives CDR1 SGHKS, CDR2 YYEKEE (reference sequence). In nucleotides, the CDR3 is TGTGCCAGCAGCCTGGGGGGGGACAGGGTAGGTGGCTACACCTTC. Translating it yields CASSLGGDRVGGYTF.

The rearrangement joins TRBV27 to TRBJ2-1; D remains ambiguous. The CDR3 sequence is 14 residues long. V was pared by 5 bases and J by 0 bases, with 8 bases between. The germline gives CDR1 MNHEY, CDR2 SMNVEV (reference sequence). The CDR3 coding sequence is TGTGCCAGCAGTGTCCGAGACTCCTACAATGAGCAGTTCTTC. Protein product: CASSVRDSYNEQFF.

The chain employs TRBV29-1 and TRBJ1-1, with 8 bases matching TRBD1. Germline V CDR1 and CDR2: SQVTM, ANQGSEA. J gave up 5 bases and V 7 bases, and 6 bases lay outside the gene matches. CDR3 length: 12 amino acids. CDR3 DNA sequence: TGCAGCGGAGACAGGGGAGGTACTGAAGCTTTCTTT. Its translation: CSGDRGGTEAFF.

This chain connects TRBV7-9 to TRBJ2-7, with D maybe TRBD2 (8 bases). This CDR3 is 19 amino acids long. Deletions cut 5 bases from V and 2 bases from J, with 28 bases between. CDR1 is SEHNR, CDR2 FQNEAQ, per germline (reference sequence). The CDR3 reads CASSPPGGGQGVRTYEQYF. CDR3 nucleotides: TGTGCCAGCAGCCCACCCGGGGGGGGGCAGGGGGTGAGGACCTACGAGCAGTACTTC.

The V and J genes are TRBV11-2 and TRBJ2-5; 8 bases agree with TRBD2. V was clipped by 5 bases and J by 5 bases; unmatched bases: 7. The CDR3 totals 14 residues. Looked up from germline, CDR1 is SGHAT and CDR2 is FQNNGV. CDR3 nucleotide sequence: TGTGCCAGCAGCATAAGCGGGAGTAAGGAGACCCAGTACTTC. This codes for CASSISGSKETQYF.

This clone has a handful of counts. The rearrangement joins TRBV5-1 to TRBJ2-5; possibly TRBD1 for D (6 bases). This CDR3 is built from 14 residues. Trimming removed 5 bases at V and 4 bases at J, with 15 bases between. Germline V lookup: CDR1 SGHRS, CDR2 YFSETQ. DNA for the CDR3: TGCGCCAGCAGGAGGGGGAGTGGAGGAGAGACCCAGTACTTC. Translating gives CASRRGSGGETQYF. Combining the CDR3 with reference TRBV5-1 and TRBJ2-5 gives the whole variable domain KAGVTQTPRYLIKTRGQQVTLSCSPISGHRSVSWYQQTPGQGLQFLFEYFSETQRNKGNFPGRFSGRQFSNSRSEMNVSTLELGDSALYLCASRRGSGGETQYFGPGTRLLVL.